The 8 T cell receptor beta chains listed next were all sequenced from one sample in a study of blood T cell repertoires in COVID-19. Method: immunoSEQ multiplex PCR; TCRdb's copy keeps in-frame clones and lacks some. This table has 250,000 to 300,000 clones, approximately 88% appearing once. The specimen sequenced was PBMCs or T cells enriched from blood (not recorded which). These receptors all come from a woman between 40 and 50 years old who had recovered from COVID-19.

The chain employs TRBV6-5 and TRBJ1-1; D unresolved. The CDR3 contains 12 residues. CDR1 and CDR2 from the germline V gene are MNHEY and SVGAGI. V lost 11 bases, J lost 0 bases, and 10 bases lay in between. The CDR3 sequence is CAVSRVNTEAFF. The CDR3 DNA is TGTGCCGTGAGTCGGGTGAACACTGAAGCTTTCTTT.

This clone appeared once. The chain employs TRBV30 and TRBJ2-5, with D maybe TRBD2 (6 bases). V shed 4 bases and J shed 7 bases, with 16 bases lying between them. The CDR3 runs 13 residues. Per germline, CDR1 GTSNPN and CDR2 SVGIG (reference sequence). The CDR3 sequence is CAWISAGLGTQYF. The CDR3, as DNA: TGTGCCTGGATATCGGCGGGACTTGGGACCCAGTACTTC. Filled out from reference TRBV30 and TRBJ2-5, the complete variable domain reads SQTIHQWPATLVQPVGSPLSLECTVEGTSNPNLYWYRQAAGRGLQLLFYSVGIGQISSEVPQNLSASRPQDRQFILSSKKLLLSDSGFYLCAWISAGLGTQYFGPGTRLLVL.

The V call is TRBV2, the J call TRBJ1-4; no firm D call. Germline values: CDR1 SNHLY, CDR2 FYNNEI. The CDR3 length is 16 residues. V was cut by 7 bases and J by 5 bases, with 20 bases left in between. CDR3 sequence: CASTEERRRLNEKLFF. CDR3 nucleotides: TGTGCCAGCACCGAGGAGCGGAGAAGGCTAAATGAAAAACTGTTTTTT.

The V call is TRBV18, the J call TRBJ2-2; tentative D call: TRBD1 (5 bases). V lost 4 bases, J lost 2 bases, and 14 bases lay in between. Per germline, CDR1 KGHSH and CDR2 LQKENI. This CDR3 region has 16 residues. The CDR3 here is CASSRYETVNTGELFF. CDR3 coding DNA: TGTGCCAGCTCACGATACGAGACAGTTAACACCGGGGAGCTGTTTTTT.

The chain is built from TRBV5-1 and TRBJ1-5, with 8 bases that match TRBD1. Per the germline V gene, CDR1 is SGHRS and CDR2 is YFSETQ. The CDR3 has 14 residues. The ends lost 4 bases at V and 11 bases at J; junction bases unmatched: 11. The CDR3 sequence is CASSHGTGDKAQHF. The CDR3 region has the DNA TGCGCCAGCAGCCACGGGACAGGCGATAAAGCCCAGCATTTT.

The CDR3 loop is CASSLRTGGTNEKLFF. CDR3 coding DNA: TGTGCCAGCAGCCTCCGGACAGGGGGAACTAATGAAAAACTGTTTTTT. The chain is built from TRBV3-1 (or the pseudogene TRBV3-2) and TRBJ1-4, with 10 nucleotides matching TRBD1. Losses at the gene ends were 4 bases for V and 1 base for J; bases not matched to a gene: 3. Germline loops: CDR1 LGHDT, CDR2 YNNKEL (reference sequence). The CDR3 has 16 amino acids.

The chain uses TRBV15 and TRBJ1-2; 8 nucleotides match TRBD1. This CDR3 has 15 residues. J was trimmed by 2 bases and V by 5 bases; bases with no gene match: 7. CDR1 and CDR2 from the germline V gene are LNHNV and YYDKDF (reference sequence). CDR3 nucleotides: TGTGCCACCAGCGCGGACAGGGTGGCAAACTATGGCTACACCTTC. This translates into CATSADRVANYGYTF.

The chain uses TRBV3-1 (or the pseudogene TRBV3-2) and TRBJ2-1, with 11 nucleotides matching TRBD2. CDR3 length: 19 amino acids. CDR1 and CDR2 from the germline V gene are LGHDT and YNNKEL (reference sequence). The V segment lost 2 bases and the J segment 3 bases; nucleotides outside the gene matches: 12. The CDR3 DNA reads TGTGCCAGCAGCCAAATCACTAGCGGGAGAATTAAAGGCTACAATGAGCAGTTCTTC. Translation: CASSQITSGRIKGYNEQFF.